Shown below are 2 T cell receptor beta chains from a single sample sequenced in a study of patients and donors after allogeneic stem cell transplantation. Using its own MiXCR run on the RT-PCR reads, TCRdb lists one record per CDR3 protein. The repertoire holds almost 90,000 distinct CDR3 sequences, 5% seen once, with less than 3% in the top ten. The sample comprised blood, either unsorted or a sorted T cell fraction (not recorded which). The receptors stem from a human donor who was either an allogeneic HSCT recipient or a stem cell or donor lymphocyte infusion donor (not recorded which). It is not recorded whose cells these are; they may come from a transplant donor.

This chain uses TRBV5-4 with TRBJ2-7; 12 nucleotides agree with TRBD2. With V trimmed by 4 bases and J by 2 bases, 10 bases remained unmatched. The CDR3 has 17 amino acids. Germline V gives CDR1 SGHNT, CDR2 YYREEE (reference sequence). In DNA form, the CDR3 reads TGTGCCAGCAGCCCGGGACTAGCGGGCGGAAGAACCTACGAGCAGTACTTC. Protein: CASSPGLAGGRTYEQYF.

This clonotype was recorded many times. The V and J genes are TRBV28 and TRBJ2-4, with D maybe TRBD2 (5 bases). V lost 2 bases and J 9 bases, leaving 17 bases between the germline ends. The CDR3 is made up of 15 amino acids. The germline CDR1 and CDR2 sequences are MDHEN and SYDVKM. The DNA for the CDR3 is TGTGCCAGCAGTTTAGGTGGGAGCAGCGGCAGCATTCAGTACTTC. This translates into CASSLGGSSGSIQYF.